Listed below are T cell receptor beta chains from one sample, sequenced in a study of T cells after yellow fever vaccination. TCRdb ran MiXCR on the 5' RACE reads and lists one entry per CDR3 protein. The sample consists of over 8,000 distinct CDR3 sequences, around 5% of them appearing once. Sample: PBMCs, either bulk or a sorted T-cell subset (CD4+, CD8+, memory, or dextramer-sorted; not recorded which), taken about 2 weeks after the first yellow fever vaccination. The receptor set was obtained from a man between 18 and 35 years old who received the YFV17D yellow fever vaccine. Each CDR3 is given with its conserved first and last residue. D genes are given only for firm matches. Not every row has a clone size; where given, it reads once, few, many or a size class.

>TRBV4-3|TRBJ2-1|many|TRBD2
TGCGCCAGCAGCCACGTCTTAGCGGGGGACTCCTACAATGAGCAGTTCTTC
CASSHVLAGDSYNEQFF
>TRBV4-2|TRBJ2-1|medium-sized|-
TGTGCCAGCAGCCAAGTATCCGCGGGGGCAAGGAGTGAGCAGTTCTTC
CASSQVSAGARSEQFF
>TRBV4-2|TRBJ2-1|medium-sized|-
TGTGCCAGCAGCCAGGCCTCGACTAGATCCCATGAGCAGTTCTTC
CASSQASTRSHEQFF
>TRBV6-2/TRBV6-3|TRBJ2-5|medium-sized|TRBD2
TGTGCCAGCAGTTACGGGACTAGCGGGCTACCCCAGTACTTC
CASSYGTSGLPQYF
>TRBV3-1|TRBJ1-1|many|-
TGTGCCAGCAGCCAAGCGGGAAGGACAAGGGCTTTCTTT
CASSQAGRTRAFF
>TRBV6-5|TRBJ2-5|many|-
TGTGCCAGCAGTTACTCACCGGGATCAGAGACCCAGTACTTC
CASSYSPGSETQYF
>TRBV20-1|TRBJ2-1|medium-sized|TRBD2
TGCAGTGCTAGAGCCCTAGCGGGGGTAAATGAGCAGTTCTTC
CSARALAGVNEQFF
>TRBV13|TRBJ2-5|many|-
TGTGCCAGCAGCCCCGGGAAAGCCGAGACCCAGTACTTC
CASSPGKAETQYF
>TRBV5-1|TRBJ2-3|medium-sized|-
TGCGCCAGCAGCTTGATGGGGGGCCGGGGAGATACGCAGTATTTT
CASSLMGGRGDTQYF
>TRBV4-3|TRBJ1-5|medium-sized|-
TGCGCCAGCAGCCAACAGGAGGATCAGCCCCAGCATTTT
CASSQQEDQPQHF
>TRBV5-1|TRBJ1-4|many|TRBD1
TGCGCCAGCAGCGCACTGGGGACAGGGGATGAAAAACTGTTTTTT
CASSALGTGDEKLFF
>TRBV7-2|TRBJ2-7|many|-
TGTGCCAGCAGCTCCCGCGGACAGAAGAGCTCCTACGAGCAGTACTTC
CASSSRGQKSSYEQYF
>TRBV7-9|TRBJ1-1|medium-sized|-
TGTGCCAGCAGGGGGGGTCGGGACACTGAAGCTTTCTTT
CASRGGRDTEAFF
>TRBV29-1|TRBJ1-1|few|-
TGCAGCGTTGATGGCAGACTGAACACTGAAGCTTTCTTT
CSVDGRLNTEAFF
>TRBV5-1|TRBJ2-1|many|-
TGCGCCAGCAGCTTGGTTGGGTCCGGAAATGAGCAGTTCTTC
CASSLVGSGNEQFF
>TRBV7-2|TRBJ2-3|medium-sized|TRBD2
TGTGCCAGCAGCTTAGTTGGGCTAGCGGGGAACACAGATACGCAGTATTTT
CASSLVGLAGNTDTQYF
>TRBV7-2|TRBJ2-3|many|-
TGTGCCAGCACCCAGAGTTACACAGATACGCAGTATTTT
CASTQSYTDTQYF
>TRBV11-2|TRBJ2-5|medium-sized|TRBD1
TGTGCCAGCAGCCCCCTTTTAACAGGGGGCAAAGAGACCCAGTACTTC
CASSPLLTGGKETQYF
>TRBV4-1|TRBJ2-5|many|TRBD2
TGCGCCAGCAGCCTGGACCGGGAGGGCGGGACCCAGTACTTC
CASSLDREGGTQYF
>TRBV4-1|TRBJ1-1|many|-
TGCGCCAGCAGCCACGTAAGGTCCCGGATGACTGAAGCTTTCTTT
CASSHVRSRMTEAFF
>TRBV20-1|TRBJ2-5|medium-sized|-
TGCAGTGCTAGACAGGATGACCAAGAGACCCAGTACTTC
CSARQDDQETQYF
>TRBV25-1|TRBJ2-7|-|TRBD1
TGTGCCTTGAGCAGTAGACAGGGGATCTACGAGCAGTACTTC
CALSSRQGIYEQYF
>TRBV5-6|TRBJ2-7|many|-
TGTGCCAGCAGCTTACGACATTGGACCTCGTCCTACGAGCAGTACTTC
CASSLRHWTSSYEQYF
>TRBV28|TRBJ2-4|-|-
TGTGCCAGGGGCTCGGGGTACAAAAACATTCAGTACTTC
CARGSGYKNIQYF
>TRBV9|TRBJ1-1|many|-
TGTGCCAGCAGCGTACACCCGAACACTGAAGCTTTCTTT
CASSVHPNTEAFF
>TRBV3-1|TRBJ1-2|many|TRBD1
TGTGCCAGCAGCCTTAATTTCGCAGGGGGCGGCTACACCTTC
CASSLNFAGGGYTF
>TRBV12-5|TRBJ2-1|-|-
TGTGCTAGCCGAGACGGGCAATTCAATGAGCAGTTCTTC
CASRDGQFNEQFF
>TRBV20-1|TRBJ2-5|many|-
TGCAGTGCTGGGTTGACAGGGAGGCAAGAGACCCAGTACTTC
CSAGLTGRQETQYF
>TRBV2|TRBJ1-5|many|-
TGTGCCAGCAGTGAAATCCAGGGAGCGAGCAATCAGCCCCAGCATTTT
CASSEIQGASNQPQHF
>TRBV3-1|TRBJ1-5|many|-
TGTGCCAGCAGCCAAGATATCAGTCAGCCCCAGCATTTT
CASSQDISQPQHF
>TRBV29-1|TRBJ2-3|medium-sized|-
TGCAGCGTCCGGGAGCTTGAAGATACGCAGTATTTT
CSVRELEDTQYF
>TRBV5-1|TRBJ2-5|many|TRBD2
TGCGCCAGCAGCTTGGTTAGCGGGGGGGAAGAGACCCAGTACTTC
CASSLVSGGEETQYF
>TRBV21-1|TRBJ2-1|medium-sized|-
TGTGCCAGCCAGAGGACAGGGGGGAATGAGCAGTTCTTC
CASQRTGGNEQFF
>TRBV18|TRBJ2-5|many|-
TGTGCCAGCTCACCAGGGAAACAAGAGACCCAGTACTTC
CASSPGKQETQYF
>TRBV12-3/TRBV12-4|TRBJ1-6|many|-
TGTGCCAGCAGCGGACAGCTGAATTCACCCCTCCACTTT
CASSGQLNSPLHF
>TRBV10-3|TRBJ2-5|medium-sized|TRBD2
TGTGCCATCAGTGAGTCGCGGGGGTCCCAAGAGACCCAGTACTTC
CAISESRGSQETQYF
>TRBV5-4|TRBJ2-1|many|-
TGTGCCAGCAGCGGGGGAACCGCTTCCTACAATGAGCAGTTCTTC
CASSGGTASYNEQFF
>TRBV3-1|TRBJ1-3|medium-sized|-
TGTGCCAGCAGCCAACCCCTCTTTGAGGCTGGAAACACCATATATTTT
CASSQPLFEAGNTIYF
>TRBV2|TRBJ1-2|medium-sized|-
TGTGCCAGCAGTGTTAGCTATGGCTACACCTTC
CASSVSYGYTF
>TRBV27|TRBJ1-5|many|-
TGTGCCAGCAGTTTATTTGCGCAGGGAGAGGGTCAGCCCCAGCATTTT
CASSLFAQGEGQPQHF
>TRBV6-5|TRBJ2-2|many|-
TGTGCCAGCAGTTTGGGGCCTCTCACCGGGGAGCTGTTTTTT
CASSLGPLTGELFF